Below, 30 T cell receptor beta chains from the same sample are listed, as sequenced in a study of blood T cells in healthy people across ages. For the second PCR, which ran for about 7 to 12 cycles, a sample-barcoded 5' primer and a J-beta primer mix were used. Via MiXCR, TCRdb re-called the 5' RACE reads, giving one row per CDR3 protein. The table lists about 800,000 distinct CDR3 sequences, about half of them singletons. The sequencing input was blood. Receptors were obtained from a man older than 75 in good health.

Concerning this clonotype: A read error is possible here, since a much larger clone lies one base away. The V and J genes are TRBV6-2 or TRBV6-3 and TRBJ2-7; 11 bases are shared with TRBD2. V dropped 4 bases and J dropped 2; count of bases not matched to a gene: 4. This CDR3 contains 15 residues. Germline CDR1 reads MNHEY; CDR2 reads SVGEGT. The CDR3 sequence: CASSSSSGRPYEQYF. In nucleotides, the CDR3 is TGTGCCAGCAGTTCCTCTAGCGGGAGGCCCTACGAGCAGTACTTC.

The sample holds a few counts of this clonotype. The rearrangement joins TRBV20-1 to TRBJ2-3; TRBD2 agrees at 7 bases. Looked up from germline, CDR1 is DFQATT and CDR2 is SNEGSKA (reference sequence). The CDR3 spans 18 residues. V lost 3 bases and J lost 2; bases outside the gene matches: 17. CDR3 DNA: TGCAGTGCTAGGGATTTTGATCGAGGGAGGGGAGTCACAGATACGCAGTATTTT. It translates to CSARDFDRGRGVTDTQYF.

In this sample, this clonotype turned up many times. The chain has TRBV7-9 and TRBJ1-2; possibly TRBD1 for D (6 bases). This CDR3 spans 16 amino acids. Germline loops: CDR1 SEHNR, CDR2 FQNEAQ (reference sequence). V gave up 1 base and J gave up 3 bases, with 15 bases separating them. The CDR3 reads CASSLEVGGPYYGYTF. CDR3 DNA: TGTGCCAGCAGCTTAGAGGTGGGGGGCCCTTACTATGGCTACACCTTC.

This clonotype was seen more than once but under ten times. The chain links TRBV27 to TRBJ2-7; D not resolved. This CDR3 contains 15 residues. V was clipped by 1 base and J by 0 bases, with 10 bases between them. Germline V CDR1 and CDR2: MNHEY, SMNVEV (reference sequence). In nucleotides, the CDR3 is TGTGCCAGCAGTTTATTCGGCGTAAACTCCTACGAGCAGTACTTC. Translating it yields CASSLFGVNSYEQYF.

The count of this clonotype is one. The chain is built from TRBV20-1 and TRBJ2-5; D unclear. V was trimmed by 5 bases and J by 4 bases, leaving 8 bases between them. Germline CDR1 DFQATT, CDR2 SNEGSKA (reference sequence). The CDR3 sequence is 11 residues long. The CDR3 spells CSAPQRETQYF. The CDR3, as DNA: TGCAGTGCTCCACAACGAGAGACCCAGTACTTC.

There are a few counts of this clonotype. The chain links TRBV14 to TRBJ2-1, with 10 bases that match TRBD2. With V trimmed by 0 bases and J by 8 bases, 7 bases remained unmatched. Germline CDR1 and CDR2: SGHDN and FVKESK. The CDR3 has 16 amino acids. This CDR3 reads CASSQDPSGSSDEQFF. The CDR3 DNA sequence: TGTGCCAGCAGCCAAGACCCTAGCGGGAGTTCCGATGAGCAGTTCTTC.

The CDR3: CASSTTGTGLEQYF. In nucleotides, the CDR3 is TGCGCCAGCAGCACAACCGGGACAGGGCTAGAGCAGTACTTC. V is TRBV5-1 and J is TRBJ2-7; 9 bases are a match to TRBD1. CDR1 SGHRS and CDR2 YFSETQ come from the germline V gene. The J segment lost 7 bases and the V segment lost 4 bases, leaving 9 bases of the junction unmatched. CDR3 size: 14 residues.

There are a few counts of this clonotype. The chain uses TRBV28 and TRBJ2-7; 8 nucleotides align to TRBD1. V was pared by 3 bases and J by 4 bases, with 5 bases of the junction left unmatched. Germline CDR1 and CDR2: MDHEN and SYDVKM. There are 14 residues in the CDR3. The CDR3 loop reads CASSLPRGRYEQYF. The DNA of the CDR3 is TGTGCCAGCAGTTTGCCCAGGGGGCGGTACGAGCAGTACTTC. Supplemented by reference TRBV28 and TRBJ2-7, the full variable domain reads DVKVTQSSRYLVKRTGEKVFLECVQDMDHENMFWYRQDPGLGLRLIYFSYDVKMKEKGDIPEGYSVSREKKERFSLILESASTNQTSMYLCASSLPRGRYEQYFGPGTRLTVT.

The chain employs TRBV4-2 and TRBJ2-7; no clear D. Trimming removed 1 base from V and 0 bases from J, with 19 bases in between. The germline gives CDR1 LGHNA, CDR2 YNFKEQ. The CDR3 totals 18 residues. CDR3 DNA: TGTGCCAGCAGCCAAGGCAGCCCGGCGAGCACTTTCTCCTACGAGCAGTACTTC. It codes for CASSQGSPASTFSYEQYF.

The V and J genes are TRBV5-1 and TRBJ2-5; tentative D call: TRBD1 (6 bases). The last part of the DNA fits TRBJ2-7 better; the J call may be wrong. CDR3 length: 13 amino acids. Germline V gene sequence: CDR1 SGHRS, CDR2 YFSETQ. The CDR3 DNA sequence: TGCGCCAGCAGCGATACCCAAGGGGGCGAGCAGTACTTC. Its protein product is CASSDTQGGEQYF.

A few counts support this clonotype. This chain links TRBV18 with TRBJ2-1; 9 positions match TRBD1. The CDR3 is made up of 15 amino acids. V lost 3 bases and J lost 8; bases outside the gene matches: 8. Germline V gene lookup returns CDR1 KGHSH and CDR2 LQKENI. For the CDR3, the DNA is TGTGCCAGCTCACCCGGGACAGGGAATCTGGATGAGCAGTTCTTC. This codes for CASSPGTGNLDEQFF.

Notes on this clonotype: The junction departs from the called germline gene at one end, perhaps through a read error. The J gene is TRBJ2-3, the V gene TRBV9; D remains ambiguous. CDR1 is SGDLS and CDR2 is YYNGEE in the germline V gene. The CDR3 is made up of 16 amino acids. CDR3 coding DNA: TGTTCCAGCAGCTTATCAGTTCCCGGGAGCACAGATACGCAGTATTTT. It yields the protein CSSSLSVPGSTDTQYF.

The chain recombines TRBV5-6 with TRBJ2-5; D uncertain. V dropped 1 base and J dropped 11 bases, with 12 bases sitting between them. Germline V lookup: CDR1 SGHDT, CDR2 YYEEEE. The CDR3 spans 12 residues. CDR3 DNA sequence: TGTGCCAGCAGCTTGATGAATGGGAAGCAGTACTTC. Amino acids: CASSLMNGKQYF.

The rearrangement joins TRBV20-1 to TRBJ2-3; D tentatively fits TRBD1 or TRBD2 (5 bases each). V was trimmed by 0 bases and J by 1 base, leaving 8 bases between them. Germline CDR1 reads DFQATT; CDR2 reads SNEGSKA (reference sequence). The CDR3 has 14 amino acids. The CDR3 reads CSARERGRTDTQYF. The CDR3, as DNA: TGCAGTGCTAGAGAACGGGGACGCACAGATACGCAGTATTTT.

The chain carries TRBV7-2 and TRBJ2-7; 9 bases align to TRBD1. Trimming took 5 bases from V and 7 from J; bases not matched to a gene: 15. The V gene's germline CDR1 is SGHTA and CDR2 FQGNSA. This CDR3 contains 16 residues. CDR3 loop: CASSREQGASYNEQYF. The CDR3 region has the DNA TGTGCCAGCAGCCGGGAACAGGGGGCGAGTTACAATGAGCAGTACTTC.

Regarding this clonotype: The junction does not match germline at one end; this may be a read error. This rearrangement joins TRBV6-6 to TRBJ2-3; D unclear. The germline gives CDR1 MNHNY, CDR2 SVGAGI (reference sequence). The CDR3 sequence is 11 residues long. In DNA, the CDR3 is TGTGCCACCAGTTATGGCGATACGCAGTATTTT. As protein: CATSYGDTQYF.

This chain links TRBV20-1 with TRBJ1-1; a weak D match, TRBD1 (6 bases). Germline V lookup: CDR1 DFQATT, CDR2 SNEGSKA (reference sequence). There are 12 residues in the CDR3. Here the CDR3 DNA reads TGCAGCGTCTCGGCAGGGGACACTGAAGCTTTCTTT. The encoded protein is CSVSAGDTEAFF.

The chain combines TRBV5-1 with TRBJ2-1; 8 nucleotides match TRBD2. CDR1 and CDR2 (germline): SGHRS, YFSETQ. Trimming cost V 3 bases and J 0 bases; bases outside gene matches: 8. The CDR3 consists of 17 residues. CDR3 DNA sequence: TGCGCCAGCAGCTGGGGCGGAGGGACTAGCTCCTACAATGAGCAGTTCTTC. Its protein product is CASSWGGGTSSYNEQFF.

The V call is TRBV4-3, the J call TRBJ2-2; either TRBD1 or TRBD2 may fit D (5 bases each). The CDR3 loop spans 16 amino acids. The germline gives CDR1 LGHNA, CDR2 YSLEER. V lost 4 bases, J lost 4 bases, and 16 bases lay in between. The CDR3 bases are TGCGCCAGCAGCCCTAGAGTCAGGGACGGCACCGGGGAGCTGTTTTTT. It specifies CASSPRVRDGTGELFF.

The chain employs TRBV27 and TRBJ1-2; a possible D gene is TRBD1 (6 bases). CDR3 length: 13 residues. Germline assignment: CDR1 MNHEY and CDR2 SMNVEV (reference sequence). Trimming cost V 6 bases and J 4 bases, with 12 bases left between them. The CDR3 loop reads CASSRTVGYGYTF. CDR3 nucleotide sequence: TGTGCCAGCAGCCGGACAGTCGGCTATGGCTACACCTTC.

V is TRBV29-1 and J is TRBJ2-7; TRBD2 is a possible D gene (6 bases). Trimming shortened V by 8 bases and J by 1 base, and 15 bases separated the two germline ends. The CDR3 is 13 residues long. CDR1 and CDR2 (germline): SQVTM, ANQGSEA. The CDR3 protein is CSFVADSSYEQYF. In nucleotides, the CDR3 is TGCAGCTTTGTAGCGGACTCTTCCTACGAGCAGTACTTC.

This clonotype was picked up a small number of times. The J gene is TRBJ2-3, the V gene TRBV7-2; no clear D. This CDR3 contains 13 residues. Trimming cost V 8 bases and J 8 bases, with 17 bases left between them. Per germline, CDR1 SGHTA and CDR2 FQGNSA. DNA of the CDR3: TGTGCCAGCCAACGTCCCGAGACCGGTACGCAGTATTTT. Protein: CASQRPETGTQYF.

Only a few counts were recorded for this clonotype. The chain is built from TRBV7-2 and TRBJ2-1; a weak D match, TRBD2 (6 bases). The CDR3 contains 15 residues. V was shortened by 6 bases and J by 7 bases, with 19 bases between the two germline ends. Germline CDR1 is SGHTA and CDR2 is FQGNSA. The CDR3 region is CASSPLVAAKNEQFF. CDR3 sequence (DNA): TGTGCCAGCAGTCCATTGGTAGCGGCAAAGAATGAGCAGTTCTTC.

Worth noting for this clonotype: One junction end disagrees with the germline gene, perhaps due to a read error. The gene calls are TRBV29-1 and TRBJ2-5; possible D gene TRBD2, 5 bases. Looked up from germline, CDR1 is SQVTM and CDR2 is ANQGSEA. The CDR3 extends over 13 amino acids. CDR3 bases: TGCAGCGTTGTGGTAGTGGGAGAAGAGGCCCAGTACTTC. It translates to CSVVVVGEEAQYF.

This chain joins TRBV29-1 and TRBJ2-3, with TRBD2 matching over 8 bases. Germline CDR1 reads SQVTM; CDR2 reads ANQGSEA. V lost 4 bases and J lost 7; bases outside the gene matches: 13. The CDR3 spans 15 residues. The CDR3: CSVVLSGGQFNTQYF. The CDR3 coding sequence is TGCAGCGTTGTCCTCTCGGGGGGGCAATTTAATACGCAGTATTTT.

The rearrangement links TRBV7-9 to TRBJ2-5, with unresolved D. Trimming left V 2 bases short and J 1 base short, with 11 bases between. Germline lookup yields CDR1 SEHNR and CDR2 FQNEAQ (reference sequence). The CDR3 extends over 15 amino acids. The CDR3 DNA reads TGTGCCAGCAGCTTAACGAATCGACCCCAAGAGACCCAGTACTTC. The encoded protein is CASSLTNRPQETQYF.

Here the CDR3 reads CATEQGSGANVLTF. CDR3 coding DNA: TGTGCCACCGAGCAGGGGTCTGGGGCCAACGTCCTGACTTTC. The chain combines TRBV28 with TRBJ2-6; possibly TRBD1 for D (6 bases). V was shortened by 10 bases and J by 1 base, with 11 bases between the two germline ends. Germline V CDR1 and CDR2: MDHEN, SYDVKM. This CDR3 has 14 amino acids.

This clonotype was seen just once. This chain joins TRBV27 and TRBJ2-5; perhaps TRBD2 as D (5 bases). Germline V gene data show CDR1 as MNHEY and CDR2 as SMNVEV (reference sequence). The CDR3 runs 16 residues. Trimming left V 2 bases short and J 1 base short, with 14 bases between. The CDR3 sequence: CASSLNAGVVQETQYF. CDR3 nucleotides: TGTGCCAGCAGTTTAAACGCCGGGGTGGTCCAAGAGACCCAGTACTTC.

V and J are TRBV29-1 and TRBJ2-3, with D unresolved. The CDR3 consists of 14 residues. The germline V gene encodes CDR1 SQVTM and CDR2 ANQGSEA. The V gene lost 8 bases and the J gene lost 5 bases, with 20 bases spanning the gap. CDR3 sequence reads: CSMPGHNRQDTQYF. The CDR3 DNA sequence: TGCAGCATGCCGGGCCACAATCGTCAAGATACGCAGTATTTT.

The rearrangement links TRBV7-6 to TRBJ2-1; D is ambiguous. This CDR3 region has 13 residues. Trimming took off 5 bases at V and 6 bases at J, with 11 bases between the two ends. From germline, CDR1 is SGHVS and CDR2 FNYEAQ. The CDR3 spells CASSKNGFNEQFF. The DNA of the CDR3 is TGTGCCAGCAGCAAAAACGGCTTCAATGAGCAGTTCTTC.